This TCR beta chain came from a study of T-cell memory formation after mild COVID-19. About the research overall: Clusters of TCRs were largely donor specific.

To note about this clonotype: Its target is unknown.

Study results and caveats: CD4+ contracting clones were found mainly in CM and EM, and CD8+ ones in EMRA.

CDR3 size: 14 residues. Germline V gene sequence: CDR1 SGDLS, CDR2 YYNGEE. Trimming stripped 1 base from V and 0 bases from J, with 4 bases between. TCRdb re-called the 5' RACE reads with MiXCR, one entry per CDR3 protein. Of about 210,000 distinct CDR3 sequences listed, about 27% are singletons. The source is an adult woman who had mild COVID-19 (a few samples of this study predate the infection). Cell type and time point are not known. This sequence joins TRBV9 and TRBJ2-2; D unclear. Sequencing used PBMCs or a T cell subset sorted from them (not recorded which). CDR3 loop: CASSVSPNTGELFF. The CDR3, as DNA: TGTGCCAGCAGCGTATCGCCGAACACCGGGGAGCTGTTTTTT.